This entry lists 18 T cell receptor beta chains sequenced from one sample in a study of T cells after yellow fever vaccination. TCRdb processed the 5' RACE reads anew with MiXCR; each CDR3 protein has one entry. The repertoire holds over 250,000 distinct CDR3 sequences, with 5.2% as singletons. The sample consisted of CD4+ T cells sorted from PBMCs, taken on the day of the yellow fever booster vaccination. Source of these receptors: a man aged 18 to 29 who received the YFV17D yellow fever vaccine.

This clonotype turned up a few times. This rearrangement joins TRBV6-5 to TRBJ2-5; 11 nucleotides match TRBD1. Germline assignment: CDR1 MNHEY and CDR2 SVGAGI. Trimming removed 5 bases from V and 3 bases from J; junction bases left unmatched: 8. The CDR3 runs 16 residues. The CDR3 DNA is TGTGCCAGCAGTCCCTACCGGACAGGGGGCGAAGAGACCCAGTACTTC. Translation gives CASSPYRTGGEETQYF.

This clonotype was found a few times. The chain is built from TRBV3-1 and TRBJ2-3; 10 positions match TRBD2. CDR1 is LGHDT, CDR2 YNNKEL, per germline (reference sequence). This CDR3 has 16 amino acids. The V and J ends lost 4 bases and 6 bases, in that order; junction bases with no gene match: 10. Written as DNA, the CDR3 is TGTGCCAGCAGCCTCAATAGCGGGGGGCGCGTGGATACGCAGTATTTT. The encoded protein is CASSLNSGGRVDTQYF.

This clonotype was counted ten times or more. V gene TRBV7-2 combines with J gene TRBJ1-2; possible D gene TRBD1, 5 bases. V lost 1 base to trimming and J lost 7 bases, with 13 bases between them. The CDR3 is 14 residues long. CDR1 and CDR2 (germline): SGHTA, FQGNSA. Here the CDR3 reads CASSLGTGGGGYTF. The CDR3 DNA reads TGTGCCAGCAGCTTAGGAACGGGGGGAGGTGGCTACACCTTC.

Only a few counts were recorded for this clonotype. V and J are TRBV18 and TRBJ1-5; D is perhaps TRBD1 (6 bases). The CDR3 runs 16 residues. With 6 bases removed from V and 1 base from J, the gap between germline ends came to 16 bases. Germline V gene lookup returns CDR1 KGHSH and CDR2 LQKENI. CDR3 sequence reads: CASSPNSGASNQPQHF. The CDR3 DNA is TGTGCCAGCTCGCCAAACTCAGGGGCCAGCAATCAGCCCCAGCATTTT.

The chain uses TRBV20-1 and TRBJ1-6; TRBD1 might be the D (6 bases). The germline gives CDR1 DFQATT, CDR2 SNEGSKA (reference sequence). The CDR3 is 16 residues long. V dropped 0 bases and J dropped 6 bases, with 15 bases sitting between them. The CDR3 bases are TGCAGTGCTAGAGATCTGGGGGGCGCGATTAATTCACCCCTCCACTTT. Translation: CSARDLGGAINSPLHF.

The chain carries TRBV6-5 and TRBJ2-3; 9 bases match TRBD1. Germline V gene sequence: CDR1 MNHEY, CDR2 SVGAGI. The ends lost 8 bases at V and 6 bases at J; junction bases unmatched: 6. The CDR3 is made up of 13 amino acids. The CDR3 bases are TGTGCCAGCCGGGACAGGGTGGAGGATACGCAGTATTTT. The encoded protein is CASRDRVEDTQYF.

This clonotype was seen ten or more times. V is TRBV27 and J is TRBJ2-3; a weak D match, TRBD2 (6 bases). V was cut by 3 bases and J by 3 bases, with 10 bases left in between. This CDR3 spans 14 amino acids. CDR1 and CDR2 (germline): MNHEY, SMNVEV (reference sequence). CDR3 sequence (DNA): TGTGCCAGCAGTTTTCCGGGGGAGACAGATACGCAGTATTTT. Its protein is CASSFPGETDTQYF.

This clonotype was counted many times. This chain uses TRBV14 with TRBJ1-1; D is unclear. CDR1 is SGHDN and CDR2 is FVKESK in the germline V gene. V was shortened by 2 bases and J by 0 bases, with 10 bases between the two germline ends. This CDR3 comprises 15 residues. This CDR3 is CASSQSHGVNTEAFF. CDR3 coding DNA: TGTGCCAGCAGCCAATCTCATGGGGTGAACACTGAAGCTTTCTTT.

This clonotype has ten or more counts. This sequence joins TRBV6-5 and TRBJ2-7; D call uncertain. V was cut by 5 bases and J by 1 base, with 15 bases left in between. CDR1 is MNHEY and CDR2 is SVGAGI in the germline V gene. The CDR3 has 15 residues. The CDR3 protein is CASSLGPMGSYEQYF. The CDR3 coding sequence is TGTGCCAGCAGTCTCGGGCCGATGGGGTCCTACGAGCAGTACTTC.

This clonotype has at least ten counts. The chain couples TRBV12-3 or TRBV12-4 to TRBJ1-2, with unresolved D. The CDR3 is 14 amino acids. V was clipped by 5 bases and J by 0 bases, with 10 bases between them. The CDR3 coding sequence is TGTGCCAGCAGTCATTCGTTGGCTAACTATGGCTACACCTTC. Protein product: CASSHSLANYGYTF.

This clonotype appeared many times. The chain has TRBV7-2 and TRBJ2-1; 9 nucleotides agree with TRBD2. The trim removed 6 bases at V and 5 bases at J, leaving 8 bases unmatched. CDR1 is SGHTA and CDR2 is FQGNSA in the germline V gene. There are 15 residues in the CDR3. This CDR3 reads CASSRSGTSHNEQFF. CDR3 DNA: TGTGCCAGCAGTCGATCCGGGACTAGCCACAATGAGCAGTTCTTC.

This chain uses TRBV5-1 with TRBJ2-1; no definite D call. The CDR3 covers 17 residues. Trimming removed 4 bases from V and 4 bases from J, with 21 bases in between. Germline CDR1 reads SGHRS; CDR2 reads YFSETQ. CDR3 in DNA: TGCGCCAGCAGCCCTATCGACGGACGTCGTGGGTACAATGAGCAGTTCTTC. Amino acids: CASSPIDGRRGYNEQFF.

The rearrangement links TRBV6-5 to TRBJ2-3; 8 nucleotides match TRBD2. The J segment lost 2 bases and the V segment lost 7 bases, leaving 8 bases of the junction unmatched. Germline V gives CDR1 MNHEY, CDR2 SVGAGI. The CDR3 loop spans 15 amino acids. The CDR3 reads CASTRAGGYTDTQYF. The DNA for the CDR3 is TGTGCCAGCACCCGGGCGGGGGGCTACACAGATACGCAGTATTTT.

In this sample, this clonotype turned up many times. The CDR3 loop is CASSRGLGNTGELFF. The CDR3 coding sequence is TGTGCCAGCAGCCGAGGACTTGGCAACACCGGGGAGCTGTTTTTT. V and J are TRBV5-4 and TRBJ2-2; tentative D call: TRBD2 (5 bases). V was trimmed by 4 bases and J by 2 bases, leaving 12 bases between them. CDR3 length: 15 residues. Germline assignment: CDR1 SGHNT and CDR2 YYREEE (reference sequence).

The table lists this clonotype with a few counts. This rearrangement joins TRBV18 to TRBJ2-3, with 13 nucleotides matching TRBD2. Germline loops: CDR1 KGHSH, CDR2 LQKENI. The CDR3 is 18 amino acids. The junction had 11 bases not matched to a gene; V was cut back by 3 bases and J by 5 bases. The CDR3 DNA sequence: TGTGCCAGCTCACCGAAGACTAGCGGGGGGCCCCTGAGAGATACGCAGTATTTT. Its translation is CASSPKTSGGPLRDTQYF.

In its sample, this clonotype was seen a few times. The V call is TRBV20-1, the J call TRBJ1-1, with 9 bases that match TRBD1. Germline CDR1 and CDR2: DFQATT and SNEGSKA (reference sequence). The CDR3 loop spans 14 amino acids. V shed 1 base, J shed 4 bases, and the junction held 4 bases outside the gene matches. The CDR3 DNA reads TGCAGTGCTAGAGGGGACAGGGAACGCACTGAAGCTTTCTTT. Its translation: CSARGDRERTEAFF.

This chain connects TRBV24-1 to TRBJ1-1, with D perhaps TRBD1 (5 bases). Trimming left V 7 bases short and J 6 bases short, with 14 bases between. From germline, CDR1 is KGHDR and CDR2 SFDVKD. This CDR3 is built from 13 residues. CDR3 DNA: TGTGCCACCAGGGACGGGACGGGGTCTGAAGCTTTCTTT. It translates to CATRDGTGSEAFF.

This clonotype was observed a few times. The CDR3 sequence is CASSLMGNSPLHF. CDR3 bases: TGTGCCAGCAGTTTAATGGGGAACTCACCCCTCCACTTT. The chain uses TRBV12-3 or TRBV12-4 and TRBJ1-6; D uncertain. Trimming took 2 bases from V and 10 from J, leaving 9 bases between them. CDR3 length: 13 residues.